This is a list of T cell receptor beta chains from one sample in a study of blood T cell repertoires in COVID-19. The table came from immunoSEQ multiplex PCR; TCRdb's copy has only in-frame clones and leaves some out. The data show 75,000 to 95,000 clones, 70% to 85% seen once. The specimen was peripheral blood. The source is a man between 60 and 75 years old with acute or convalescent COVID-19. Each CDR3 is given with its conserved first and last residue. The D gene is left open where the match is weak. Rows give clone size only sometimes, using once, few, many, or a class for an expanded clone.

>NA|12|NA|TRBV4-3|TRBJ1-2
TGCGCCAGCAGCCACATCAGGGATGGCTACACCTTC
CASSHIRDGYTF
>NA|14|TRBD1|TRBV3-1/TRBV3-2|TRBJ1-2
TGTGCCAGCAGCCAAGGACAGGGTCCCTATGGCTACACCTTC
CASSQGQGPYGYTF
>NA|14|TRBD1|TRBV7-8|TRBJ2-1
TGTGCCAGCAGGCTGACAGGGCCTTACAATGAGCAGTTCTTC
CASRLTGPYNEQFF
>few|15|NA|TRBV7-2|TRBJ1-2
TGTGCCAGCAGCTTAGCCCCTCTGGCTCCCTATGGCTACACCTTC
CASSLAPLAPYGYTF
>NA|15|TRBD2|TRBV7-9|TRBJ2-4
TGTGCCAGCAGCTTCGGGAGCGGGGGGTATGACATTCAGTACTTC
CASSFGSGGYDIQYF
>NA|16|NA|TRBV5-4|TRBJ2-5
TGTGCCAGCAGCTTGGGGACGGGACAAAGCTTGGAGACCCAGTACTTC
CASSLGTGQSLETQYF
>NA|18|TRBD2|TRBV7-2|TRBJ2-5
TGTGCCAGCAGCTTAGGAGTAGCGGGGGGCCCTTCCCAAGAGACCCAGTACTTC
CASSLGVAGGPSQETQYF
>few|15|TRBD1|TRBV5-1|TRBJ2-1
TGCGCCAGCAGCCCGGGACAGGGGTACTACAATGAGCAGTTCTTC
CASSPGQGYYNEQFF
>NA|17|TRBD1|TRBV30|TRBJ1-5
TGTGCCTGGAGTGGCGGGACAGGTTCGTATAGCAATCAGCCCCAGCATTTT
CAWSGGTGSYSNQPQHF
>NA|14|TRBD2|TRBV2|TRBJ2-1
TGTGCCAGCAGACTAGCGGGGTGGTCCGATGAGCAGTTCTTC
CASRLAGWSDEQFF
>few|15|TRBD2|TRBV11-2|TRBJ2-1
TGTGCCAGCAGCATCTTAGCGGGGGGGTACAATGAGCAGTTCTTC
CASSILAGGYNEQFF
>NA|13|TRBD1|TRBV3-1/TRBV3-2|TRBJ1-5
TGTGCCAGCAGTTTGACAGGGGATCAGCCCCAGCATTTT
CASSLTGDQPQHF
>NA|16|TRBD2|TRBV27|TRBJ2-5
TGTGCCAGCAGTTTATTAGCTAGCGGGGGTCAAGAGACCCAGTACTTC
CASSLLASGGQETQYF
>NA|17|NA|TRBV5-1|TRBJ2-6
TGCGCCAGCAGCTTAGGCAGCGTATTCTCTGGGGCCAACGTCCTGACTTTC
CASSLGSVFSGANVLTF
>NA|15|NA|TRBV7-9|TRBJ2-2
TGTGCCAGCAGCTTAGCGTGGGCCCACACCGGGGAGCTGTTTTTT
CASSLAWAHTGELFF
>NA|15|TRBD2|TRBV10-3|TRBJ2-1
TGTGCCATCAGTGATAGCGGGGGGGTTTACAATGAGCAGTTCTTC
CAISDSGGVYNEQFF
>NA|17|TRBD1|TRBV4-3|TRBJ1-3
TGCGTCAGCAGCCACAACTCGGACAGGGGGCGTGGAAACACCATATATTTT
CVSSHNSDRGRGNTIYF
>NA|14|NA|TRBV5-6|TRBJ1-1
TGTGCCAGCAGCTTGACAGGGCTGAACACTGAAGCTTTCTTT
CASSLTGLNTEAFF
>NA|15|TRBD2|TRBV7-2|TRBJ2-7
TGTGCCAGCAGAGAGCGAGCGGGGGACACCTACGAGCAGTACTTC
CASRERAGDTYEQYF
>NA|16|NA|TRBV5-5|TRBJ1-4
TGTGCCAGCAGCTTCGCGGCGGGACGGTCTAATGAAAAACTGTTTTTT
CASSFAAGRSNEKLFF
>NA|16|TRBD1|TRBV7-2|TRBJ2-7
TGTGCCAGCAGCCAAACAGGGGTCTTATCCAAATACGAGCAGTACTTC
CASSQTGVLSKYEQYF
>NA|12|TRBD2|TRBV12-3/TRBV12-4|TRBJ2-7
TGTGCCAGCAGTTCGGGGGGTTACGAGCAGTACTTC
CASSSGGYEQYF
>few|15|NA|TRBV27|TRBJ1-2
TGTGCCAGCAACTACCTATCAGGGTCGGACTATGGCTACACCTTC
CASNYLSGSDYGYTF
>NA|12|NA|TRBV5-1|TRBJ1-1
TGCGCCAGCAGCAAAAACAGGGATGGCGCTTTCTTT
CASSKNRDGAFF
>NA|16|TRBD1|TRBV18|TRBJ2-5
TGTGCCAGCTCACCACTACCCGCAGGGGGCAGGGAGACCCAGTACTTC
CASSPLPAGGRETQYF
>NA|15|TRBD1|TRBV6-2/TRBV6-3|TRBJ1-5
TGTGCCAGCAGTTACATGGGACAGGGGATTCAGCCCCAGCATTTT
CASSYMGQGIQPQHF
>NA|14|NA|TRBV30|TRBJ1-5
TGTGCCTGGAGCCTGGTAAAGACCGGGCAGCCCCAGCATTTT
CAWSLVKTGQPQHF
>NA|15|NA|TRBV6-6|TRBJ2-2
TGTGCCAGCAGTTACGACCGGGTGAACACCGGGGAGCTGTTTTTT
CASSYDRVNTGELFF
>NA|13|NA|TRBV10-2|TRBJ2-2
TGCGCCAGCACCGGGTTCGACACCGGGGAGCTGTTTTTT
CASTGFDTGELFF
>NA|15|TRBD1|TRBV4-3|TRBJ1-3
TGCGCCAGCAGCCCAGGGACAGGGACCGGAAACACCATATATTTT
CASSPGTGTGNTIYF
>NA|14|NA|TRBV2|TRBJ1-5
TGTGCCAGCAGGGGCGGGGACTTCAATCAGCCCCAGCATTTT
CASRGGDFNQPQHF
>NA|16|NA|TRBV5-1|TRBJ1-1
TGCGCCAGCAGCTTGGCTCCGACAGCCCTGAACACTGAAGCTTTCTTT
CASSLAPTALNTEAFF
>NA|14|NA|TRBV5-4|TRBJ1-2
TGTGCCAGCACCACAGGGCTTCCTAACTATGGCTACACCTTC
CASTTGLPNYGYTF
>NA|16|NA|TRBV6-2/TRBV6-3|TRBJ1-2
TGTGCCAGCAGCCGATCGACAGCTCCTCTAAACTATGGCTACACCTTC
CASSRSTAPLNYGYTF
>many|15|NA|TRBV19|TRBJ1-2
TGTGCCAGTAGTCTAACTCCGATAGCTAACTATGGCTACACCTTC
CASSLTPIANYGYTF
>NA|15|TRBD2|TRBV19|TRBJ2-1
TGTGCCAGTAGTCCACTAGCGGGGGGGTTCAATGAGCAGTTCTTC
CASSPLAGGFNEQFF
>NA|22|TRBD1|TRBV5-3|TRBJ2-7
TGTGCCAGAAGCTGGTACCCGGACAGGCGTAAAGTAAAAGTGCTCAACCCCTACGAGCAGTACTTC
CARSWYPDRRKVKVLNPYEQYF
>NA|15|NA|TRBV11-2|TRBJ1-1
TGTGCCAGCAGCCAAACAGGCCTAATGAACACTGAAGCTTTCTTT
CASSQTGLMNTEAFF
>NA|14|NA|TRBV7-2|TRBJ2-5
TGTGCCAGCAGCTCCACAGGGCGACAAGAGACCCAGTACTTC
CASSSTGRQETQYF
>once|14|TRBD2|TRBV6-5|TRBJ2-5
TGTGCCAGCGCCACGGGGGGGGCCCAAGAGACCCAGTACTTC
CASATGGAQETQYF
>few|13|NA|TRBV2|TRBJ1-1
TGTGCCAGCACCAGAATAATGAACACTGAAGCTTTCTTT
CASTRIMNTEAFF
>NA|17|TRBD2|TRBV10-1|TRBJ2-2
TGCGCCAGCATTGGTCTAGCGGGGACCCGAGGCACCGGGGAGCTGTTTTTT
CASIGLAGTRGTGELFF
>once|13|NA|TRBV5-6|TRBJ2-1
TGTGCCAGCAGCGGAAACACAGGTGTATTGGAGTTCTTC
CASSGNTGVLEFF
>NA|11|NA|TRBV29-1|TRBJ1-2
TGCAACGGCAAGGGGCCGGGTGGCTACACCTTC
CNGKGPGGYTF
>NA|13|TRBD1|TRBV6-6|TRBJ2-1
TGTGCCAGCAGACAGGGGGCGTACAATGAGCAGTTCTTC
CASRQGAYNEQFF
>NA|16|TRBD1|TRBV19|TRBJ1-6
TGTGCCAGTAGTAACACCCGGGACAGGGGTTATTCACCCCTCCACTTT
CASSNTRDRGYSPLHF
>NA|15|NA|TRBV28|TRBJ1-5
TGTGCCAGCAGTTTAGCTGGGCCGGGCAATCAGCCCCAGCATTTT
CASSLAGPGNQPQHF
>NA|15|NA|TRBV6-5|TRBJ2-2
TGTGCCAGCACCGAGGTGGGGGGGACACGCGGGGAGCTGTTTTTT
CASTEVGGTRGELFF
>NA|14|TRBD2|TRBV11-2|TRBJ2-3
TGTGCCAGCAGCTCGGGGGGGCGCATAGATACGCAGTATTTT
CASSSGGRIDTQYF